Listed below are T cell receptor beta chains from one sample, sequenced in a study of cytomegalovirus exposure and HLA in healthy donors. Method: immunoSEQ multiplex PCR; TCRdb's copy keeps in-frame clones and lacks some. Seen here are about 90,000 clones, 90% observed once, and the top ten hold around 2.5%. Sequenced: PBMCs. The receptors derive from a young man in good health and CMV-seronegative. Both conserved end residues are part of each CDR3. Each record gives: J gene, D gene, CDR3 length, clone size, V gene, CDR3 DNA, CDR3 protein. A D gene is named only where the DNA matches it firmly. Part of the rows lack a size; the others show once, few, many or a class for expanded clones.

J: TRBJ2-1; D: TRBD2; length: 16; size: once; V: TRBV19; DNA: TGTGCCAGTAGTATAGCTAGCGGGAGAGGCGGCAATGAGCAGTTCTTC; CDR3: CASSIASGRGGNEQFF
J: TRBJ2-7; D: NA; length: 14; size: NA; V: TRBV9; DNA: TGTGCCAGCAGCGTAGAGAGGGGGGGAGGCGAGCAGTACTTC; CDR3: CASSVERGGGEQYF
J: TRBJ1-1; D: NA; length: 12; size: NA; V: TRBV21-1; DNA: TGTGCCAGCAGCAAAGGACAGGCGCTCGCTTTCTTT; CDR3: CASSKGQALAFF
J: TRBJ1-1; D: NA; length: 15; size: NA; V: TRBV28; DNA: TGTGCCAGCAGTTCGTACAGGACGAAAGGGACTGAAGCTTTCTTT; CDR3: CASSSYRTKGTEAFF
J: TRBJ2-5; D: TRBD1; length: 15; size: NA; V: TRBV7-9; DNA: TGTGCCAGCAGCAACCGGGACAGGGGCGACGAGACCCAGTACTTC; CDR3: CASSNRDRGDETQYF
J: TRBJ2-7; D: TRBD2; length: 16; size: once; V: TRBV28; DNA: TGTGCCAGCAGTCGCGGGATGGACTGGGAGGGTGGCGAGCAGTACTTC; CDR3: CASSRGMDWEGGEQYF
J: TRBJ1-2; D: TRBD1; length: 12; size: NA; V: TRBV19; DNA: TGTGCCAGTACCGGGACAGGGGTAGGCTACACCTTC; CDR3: CASTGTGVGYTF
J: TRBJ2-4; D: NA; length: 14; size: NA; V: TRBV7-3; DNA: TGTGCCAGCAGCCCCGGGGAGACCAAAAACATTCAGTACTTC; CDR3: CASSPGETKNIQYF
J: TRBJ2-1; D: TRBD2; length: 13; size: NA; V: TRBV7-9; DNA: TGTGCCAGCAGCAAAGGACTAGTTTCATCCCAATTCTTC; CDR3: CASSKGLVSSQFF
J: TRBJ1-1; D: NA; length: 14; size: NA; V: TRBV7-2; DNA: TGTGCCAGCAGCTTAGGGGCACGATACACTGAAGCTTTCTTT; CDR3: CASSLGARYTEAFF
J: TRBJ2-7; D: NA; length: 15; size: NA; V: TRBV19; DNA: TGTGCCAGTAGTATGCTAGCGTCTGTGGCCTACGAGCAGTACTTC; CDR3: CASSMLASVAYEQYF
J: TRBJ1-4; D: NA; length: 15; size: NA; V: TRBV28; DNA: TGTGCCAGCAGTTTAGGAGGCGCAACTAATGAAAAACTGTTTTTT; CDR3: CASSLGGATNEKLFF
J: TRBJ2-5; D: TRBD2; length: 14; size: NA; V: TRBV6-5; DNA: TGTGCCAGCAGACACGCAGCGGGAGAAGAGACCCAGTACTTC; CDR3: CASRHAAGEETQYF
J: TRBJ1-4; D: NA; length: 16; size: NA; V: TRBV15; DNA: TGTGCCACCAGCAGGCGGGGGGTTGCAACTAATGAAAAACTGTTTTTT; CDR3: CATSRRGVATNEKLFF
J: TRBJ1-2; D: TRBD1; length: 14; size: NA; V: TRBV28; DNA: TGTGCCAGCAGTTCTGGGGACAGGTTGAGGGGCTACACCTTC; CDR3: CASSSGDRLRGYTF
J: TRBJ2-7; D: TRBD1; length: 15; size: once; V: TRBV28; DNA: TGTGCCAGCAGTCAGCGGGACAGGGTACACTACGAGCAGTACTTC; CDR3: CASSQRDRVHYEQYF
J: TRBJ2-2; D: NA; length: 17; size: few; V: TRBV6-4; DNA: TGTGCCAGCAGTGATTGGGGCGACAGACTTAACACCGGGGAGCTGTTTTTT; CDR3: CASSDWGDRLNTGELFF
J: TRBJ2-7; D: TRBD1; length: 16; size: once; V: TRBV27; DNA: TGTGCCAGCATGACGATTCACAGGGGCCTAGCCTACGAGCAGTACTTC; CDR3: CASMTIHRGLAYEQYF
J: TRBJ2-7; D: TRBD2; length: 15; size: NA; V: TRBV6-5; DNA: TGTGCCAGCAGAGATCTAGCGGGAGGAGGCTACGAGCAGTACTTC; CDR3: CASRDLAGGGYEQYF
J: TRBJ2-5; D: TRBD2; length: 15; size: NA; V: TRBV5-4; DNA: TGTGCCAGCAGCCAGAGCGGGAGGGCCTTGAAGACCCAGTACTTC; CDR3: CASSQSGRALKTQYF
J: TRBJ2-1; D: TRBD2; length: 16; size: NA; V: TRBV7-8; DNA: TGTGCCAGCAGCTTAGGGGGACTAGGACCTCTCAATGAGCAGTTCTTC; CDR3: CASSLGGLGPLNEQFF
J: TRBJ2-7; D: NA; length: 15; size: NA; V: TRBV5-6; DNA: TGTGCCAGCAGCTTTAGGGGACTGAAAGCCTACGAGCAGTACTTC; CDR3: CASSFRGLKAYEQYF
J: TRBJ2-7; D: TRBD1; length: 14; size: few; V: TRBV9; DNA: TGTGCCAGCAGCGTGGGACAGGGGAGCCACGAGCAGTACTTC; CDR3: CASSVGQGSHEQYF
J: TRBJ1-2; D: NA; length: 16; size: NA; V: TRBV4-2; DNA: TGTGCCAGCAGCCAAGAGACAGCTTCATCTAACTATGGCTACACCTTC; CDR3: CASSQETASSNYGYTF
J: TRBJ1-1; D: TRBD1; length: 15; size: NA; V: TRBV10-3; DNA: TGTGCCATCAGTGGAGGACAGGGGGCGAACACTGAAGCTTTCTTT; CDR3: CAISGGQGANTEAFF
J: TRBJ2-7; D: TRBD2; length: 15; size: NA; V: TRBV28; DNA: TGTGCCAGCAGTTTAGGGACTAGCGGGAGTTACGAGCAGTACTTC; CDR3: CASSLGTSGSYEQYF
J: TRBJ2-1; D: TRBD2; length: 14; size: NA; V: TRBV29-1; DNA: TGCAGCGTTGCCACTAGCGGGAGGGCCTTGGAGCAGTTCTTC; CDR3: CSVATSGRALEQFF
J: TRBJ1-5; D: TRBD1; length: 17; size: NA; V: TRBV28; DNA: TGTGCCAGAACCATACCCGGGACAGGGGAGTATAGTCAGCCCCAGCATTTT; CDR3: CARTIPGTGEYSQPQHF
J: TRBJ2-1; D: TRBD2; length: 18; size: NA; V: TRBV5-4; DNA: TGTGCCAGCAGCTCACTGGGGGGGACTAGCGGGAGGCACAATGAGCAGTTCTTC; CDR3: CASSSLGGTSGRHNEQFF
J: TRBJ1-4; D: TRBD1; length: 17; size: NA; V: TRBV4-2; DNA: TGTGCCAGCAGCCAGGGGTATTGGGACAGGGTTTTTGAAAAACTGTTTTTT; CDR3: CASSQGYWDRVFEKLFF
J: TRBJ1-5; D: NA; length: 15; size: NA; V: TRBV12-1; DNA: TGTGCCAGCAGCTTTAATGACACAAAAAATCAGCCCCAGCATTTT; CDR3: CASSFNDTKNQPQHF
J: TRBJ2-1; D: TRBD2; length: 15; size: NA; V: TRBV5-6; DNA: TGTGCCAGCAGCCGCCGGACTAGCGGGAGTAATGAGCAGTTCTTC; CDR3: CASSRRTSGSNEQFF
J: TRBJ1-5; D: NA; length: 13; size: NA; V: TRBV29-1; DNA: TGCAGCGTCCAAAGTACAGGGCACCAGCCCCAGCATTTT; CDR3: CSVQSTGHQPQHF
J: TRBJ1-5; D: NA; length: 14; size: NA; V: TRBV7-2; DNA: TGTGCCAGCAGCTCGAATAGAGCAACAGATACGCAGCATTTT; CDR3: CASSSNRATDTQHF
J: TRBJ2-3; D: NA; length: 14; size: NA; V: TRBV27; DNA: TGTGCCAGCAGTTTACAGGCGACCACAGATACGCAGTATTTT; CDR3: CASSLQATTDTQYF
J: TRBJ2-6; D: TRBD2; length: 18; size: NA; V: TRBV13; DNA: TGTGCCAGCAGCCAGAATATTGGGGACTACCAGGGGGCCAACGTCCTGACTTTC; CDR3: CASSQNIGDYQGANVLTF
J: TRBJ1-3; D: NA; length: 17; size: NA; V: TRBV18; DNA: TGTGCCAGCTCAACGGAGAACTTGGACTTCTCTGGAAACACCATATATTTT; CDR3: CASSTENLDFSGNTIYF
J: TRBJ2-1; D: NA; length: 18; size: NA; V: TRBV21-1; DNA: TGTGCCAGCACCCAAGGGGGTGGCTACCATCAGGTGGGCAATGAGCAGTTCTTC; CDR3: CASTQGGGYHQVGNEQFF
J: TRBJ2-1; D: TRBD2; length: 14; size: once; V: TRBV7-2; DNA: TGTGCCAGCAGCTTAAGCGGGACCTGGCCTGAGAAGTTCTTC; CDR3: CASSLSGTWPEKFF
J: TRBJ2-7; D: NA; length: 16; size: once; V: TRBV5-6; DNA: TGTGCCAGCAGCCGCAAGGGAGGGGGGACTCAGTACGAGCAGTACTTC; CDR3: CASSRKGGGTQYEQYF